This TCR beta chain emerged from a study of cytomegalovirus exposure and HLA in healthy donors. Overall study findings and caveats: Researchers catalogued some 160 TCR beta chains as cytomegalovirus-associated. One later analysis, an examination of the 100 to 150 validation repertoires, found that first-cohort TCR clusters tended to co-occur in them.

The validation cohort, a group of over a hundred subjects, included the donors and was separate from the roughly 700-subject first cohort. This table comes from immunoSEQ multiplex PCR, and its TCRdb copy is limited to in-frame clones, with some not included. Of fewer than 65,000 clones in the sample, 80% to 90% were seen once. With respect to this clone: What it binds is not known.

V was clipped by 0 bases and J by 8 bases, with 10 bases between them. There are 13 residues in the CDR3. The germline CDR1 and CDR2 sequences are MNHNY and SVGAGI (reference sequence). Input material: PBMCs. This sequence originates from a young woman in good health and CMV-seronegative. The chain has TRBV6-6 and TRBJ1-2, with D uncertain. The CDR3 here is CASSYSGAEGYTF. CDR3 sequence (DNA): TGTGCCAGCAGTTACTCTGGTGCGGAAGGCTACACCTTC.